The 31 T cell receptor beta chains below all came from one sample that was sequenced in a study of T-cell reconstitution after alpha-beta-depleted transplantation in children. Preparation of the TCRbeta library was carried out with unique molecular identifiers. MiXCR was run by TCRdb on the PCR reads, yielding one entry per CDR3 protein. The sample comprises approximately 99,000 distinct CDR3 sequences, about 6.5% of which are singletons, and roughly 24% rests with the top ten. The sample was PBMCs, mostly from graft donor cells, taken 360 days after TCRalphabeta/CD19-depleted stem cell transplant. These receptors all come from a male patient between 2 and 10 years old who had a stem cell transplant for acute lymphoblastic leukemia, so the T cells may come from the graft donor.

This clonotype has a handful of counts. The chain uses TRBV5-1 and TRBJ2-2; 7 nucleotides line up with TRBD1. This CDR3 is 15 amino acids long. From germline, CDR1 is SGHRS and CDR2 YFSETQ. Trimming at V came to 0 bases and at J to 3 bases, leaving 2 bases not matched to a gene. For the CDR3, the DNA is TGCGCCAGCAGCTTGGGGACAGGCCACACCGGGGAGCTGTTTTTT. Protein product: CASSLGTGHTGELFF.

This clonotype was detected many times. For the CDR3, the DNA is TGTGCCAGCAGTTGGACAGTCTCTTTCAATGAGCAGTTCTTC. Its translation is CASSWTVSFNEQFF. The J gene is TRBJ2-1, the V gene TRBV6-5, with a possible D match to TRBD1 (6 bases). The germline CDR1 and CDR2 sequences are MNHEY and SVGAGI. The CDR3 is 14 amino acids. V lost 4 bases and J lost 6, with 13 bases in between.

This clonotype has just a few counts. V and J are TRBV10-3 and TRBJ2-5, with D possibly called TRBD1 or TRBD2 (5 bases each). With 3 bases removed from V and 5 bases from J, the gap between germline ends came to 7 bases. Germline V CDR1 and CDR2: ENHRY, SYGVKD. The CDR3 extends over 12 amino acids. The chain's CDR3 is CAISDREETQYF. CDR3 DNA: TGTGCCATCAGTGACAGGGAGGAGACCCAGTACTTC.

This clonotype was counted many times. V gene TRBV29-1 combines with J gene TRBJ1-1; maybe TRBD1 (5 bases). CDR3 length equals 11 residues. With 7 bases removed from V and 8 bases from J, the gap between germline ends came to 14 bases. Germline V gene sequence: CDR1 SQVTM, CDR2 ANQGSEA. DNA of the CDR3: TGCAGCGAATTGACGGGGCCCGAAGCTTTCTTT. Translation: CSELTGPEAFF. The full variable domain, rest sourced from reference TRBV29-1 and TRBJ1-1, is SAVISQKPSRDICQRGTSLTIQCQVDSQVTMMFWYRQQPGQSLTLIATANQGSEATYESGFVIDKFPISRPNLTFSTLTVSNMSPEDSSIYLCSELTGPEAFFGQGTRLTVV.

In its sample, this clonotype was seen many times. The chain is built from TRBV7-9 and TRBJ2-4; 10 nucleotides line up with TRBD2. There are 16 residues in the CDR3. With 5 bases clipped from V and 6 bases from J, the junction kept 10 bases outside the gene matches. CDR1 SEHNR and CDR2 FQNEAQ come from the germline V gene (reference sequence). CDR3: CASSRTSGPAGNIQYF. CDR3 coding DNA: TGTGCCAGCAGCCGGACTAGCGGTCCTGCGGGAAACATTCAGTACTTC.

This rearrangement joins TRBV20-1 to TRBJ2-1; D gene ambiguous. Germline assignment: CDR1 DFQATT and CDR2 SNEGSKA (reference sequence). Trimming removed 1 base from V and 6 bases from J, with 16 bases in between. The length of the CDR3 is 15 residues. CDR3 sequence: CSARGFIVSLNEQFF. DNA for the CDR3: TGCAGTGCTAGAGGGTTCATAGTATCCCTCAATGAGCAGTTCTTC.

The sample holds many counts of this clonotype. J is TRBJ2-7 and V is TRBV27; D is unresolved. V lost 5 bases, J lost 4 bases, and 6 bases lay in between. The CDR3 length is 11 residues. The germline gives CDR1 MNHEY, CDR2 SMNVEV (reference sequence). CDR3 sequence reads: CASSKGYEQYF. The CDR3 DNA is TGTGCCAGCAGTAAAGGGTACGAGCAGTACTTC.

This clonotype was counted many times. The V gene is TRBV15, the J gene TRBJ2-7; tentative D call: TRBD2 (6 bases). Germline-derived CDR1 and CDR2 are LNHNV and YYDKDF (reference sequence). The CDR3 is 14 residues long. Trimming left V 7 bases short and J 2 bases short, with 15 bases between. The CDR3 bases are TGTGCCACCAAGAGGAGGGGAAGCGCCTACGAGCAGTACTTC. This gives the protein CATKRRGSAYEQYF.

This clonotype turned up a few times. This chain's CDR3 is CASSQETPGDIQYF. CDR3 nucleotide sequence: TGTGCCAGCAGCCAAGAGACTCCCGGAGACATTCAGTACTTC. The chain is built from TRBV3-1 and TRBJ2-4; D remains unclear. The V gene's germline CDR1 is LGHDT and CDR2 YNNKEL (reference sequence). This CDR3 contains 14 residues. V was trimmed by 0 bases and J by 8 bases, leaving 11 bases between them. Supplemented by reference TRBV3-1 and TRBJ2-4, the full variable domain reads DTAVSQTPKYLVTQMGNDKSIKCEQNLGHDTMYWYKQDSKKFLKIMFSYNNKELIINETVPNRFSPKSPDKAHLNLHINSLELGDSAVYFCASSQETPGDIQYFGAGTRLSVL.

This chain uses TRBV14 with TRBJ2-4; no firm D call. Trimming shortened V by 0 bases and J by 2 bases, and 14 bases separated the two germline ends. From germline, CDR1 is SGHDN and CDR2 FVKESK. The CDR3 covers 17 residues. This CDR3 is CASSQDLSLPSKNIQYF. Written as DNA, the CDR3 is TGTGCCAGCAGCCAAGATCTTTCCTTGCCGTCCAAAAACATTCAGTACTTC.

This clonotype was counted at least ten times. The chain couples TRBV7-9 to TRBJ2-1, with 14 nucleotides matching TRBD2. V shed 11 bases and J 6 bases; nucleotides not matched to a gene: 6. The CDR3 runs to 14 residues. Per germline, CDR1 SEHNR and CDR2 FQNEAQ (reference sequence). The CDR3 region is CAGLTSGRVNEQFF. Written as DNA, the CDR3 is TGTGCCGGACTGACTAGCGGGAGGGTCAATGAGCAGTTCTTC. Full variable domain (missing parts from reference TRBV7-9 and TRBJ2-1): DTGVSQNPRHKITKRGQNVTFRCDPISEHNRLYWYRQTLGQGPEFLTYFQNEAQLEKSRLLSDRFSAERPKGSFSTLEIQRTEQGDSAMYLCAGLTSGRVNEQFFGPGTRLTVL.

In this sample, this clonotype turned up a few times. The V call is TRBV27, the J call TRBJ1-2, with D perhaps TRBD1 (6 bases). The CDR3 is 13 residues long. Trimming removed 6 bases at V and 4 bases at J, with 12 bases between. Germline values: CDR1 MNHEY, CDR2 SMNVEV (reference sequence). The CDR3 reads CASSYRVGYGYTF. The CDR3 DNA follows: TGTGCCAGCAGCTACAGGGTGGGCTATGGCTACACCTTC.

This clonotype was observed a handful of times. This chain links TRBV29-1 with TRBJ2-1; D remains ambiguous. This CDR3 comprises 12 residues. Germline CDR1 SQVTM, CDR2 ANQGSEA. V lost 7 bases to trimming and J lost 2 bases, with 9 bases between them. The CDR3, as DNA: TGCAGCGCCCCGTGGGCCTACAATGAGCAGTTCTTC. It encodes CSAPWAYNEQFF.

This clonotype was seen repeatedly, ten times or more. The gene calls are TRBV28 and TRBJ2-5; D ambiguous. V lost 2 bases, J lost 6 bases, and 7 bases lay in between. The V gene's germline CDR1 is MDHEN and CDR2 SYDVKM. This CDR3 has 12 amino acids. CDR3 region: CASSLTRQTQYF. The CDR3 DNA follows: TGTGCCAGCAGTTTAACGAGACAGACCCAGTACTTC. The complete variable domain, with remaining parts taken from reference TRBV28 and TRBJ2-5, reads DVKVTQSSRYLVKRTGEKVFLECVQDMDHENMFWYRQDPGLGLRLIYFSYDVKMKEKGDIPEGYSVSREKKERFSLILESASTNQTSMYLCASSLTRQTQYFGPGTRLLVL.

This clonotype was detected ten times or more. The chain combines TRBV28 with TRBJ2-1; D possibly corresponds to TRBD1 (6 bases). Germline-derived CDR1 and CDR2 are MDHEN and SYDVKM. The V end lost 8 bases, the J end lost 5 bases, and 19 bases lay between the germline ends. The CDR3 totals 15 residues. The CDR3 loop is CASLTTQGHHNEQFF. CDR3 in DNA: TGTGCCAGCCTCACCACCCAGGGACACCACAATGAGCAGTTCTTC. The whole variable domain, remainder taken from reference TRBV28 and TRBJ2-1, is DVKVTQSSRYLVKRTGEKVFLECVQDMDHENMFWYRQDPGLGLRLIYFSYDVKMKEKGDIPEGYSVSREKKERFSLILESASTNQTSMYLCASLTTQGHHNEQFFGPGTRLTVL.

This clonotype occurred many times. The chain combines TRBV6-2 or TRBV6-3 with TRBJ2-5; no firm D call. The germline gives CDR1 MNHEY, CDR2 SVGEGT. The V end was cut by 0 bases, the J end by 4 bases, with 9 bases between. This CDR3 region has 14 residues. CDR3 sequence (DNA): TGTGCCAGCAGTTACTCGAAGATCGTAGAGACCCAGTACTTC. Its protein product is CASSYSKIVETQYF.

This clonotype was counted at least ten times. V usage is TRBV28 and J usage is TRBJ1-3; D is uncertain. Germline V lookup: CDR1 MDHEN, CDR2 SYDVKM. The length of the CDR3 is 12 residues. V gave up 2 bases and J gave up 3 bases, with 2 bases separating them. The chain's CDR3 is CASSLGGNTIYF. The CDR3 DNA is TGTGCCAGCAGTTTAGGTGGAAACACCATATATTTT.

The chain uses TRBV4-2 and TRBJ2-2, with D possibly TRBD1 on 6 matching bases. V was clipped by 0 bases and J by 1 base, with 12 bases between them. Germline V gene sequence: CDR1 LGHNA, CDR2 YNFKEQ. This CDR3 is built from 17 residues. CDR3 residues: CASSQEAPRGNTGELFF. CDR3 DNA: TGTGCCAGCAGCCAAGAGGCCCCCAGGGGGAACACCGGGGAGCTGTTTTTT.

This clonotype was detected only a few times. The CDR3 is CASSPHELPAGDEQFF. The CDR3 DNA reads as TGTGCCAGCAGCCCTCACGAGCTACCAGCGGGCGATGAGCAGTTCTTC. This chain connects TRBV7-9 to TRBJ2-1; tentatively, D is TRBD2 (6 bases). Germline V gene data show CDR1 as SEHNR and CDR2 as FQNEAQ (reference sequence). Between the trimmed V and J ends, which lost 5 bases and 8 bases, there was a span of 22 bases. CDR3 length equals 16 residues.

The table lists this clonotype with many counts. The V gene is TRBV6-5, the J gene TRBJ2-1, with 7 bases fitting TRBD1. CDR1 is MNHEY and CDR2 is SVGAGI in the germline V gene. V lost 5 bases to trimming and J lost 7 bases; unmatched junction nucleotides: 8. The CDR3 is made up of 14 amino acids. The CDR3: CASSHRGATNEQFF. The DNA of the CDR3 is TGTGCCAGCAGTCACAGGGGCGCAACAAATGAGCAGTTCTTC.

This clonotype was observed a single time. The chain uses TRBV18 and TRBJ1-4; D call uncertain. There are 15 residues in the CDR3. From germline, CDR1 is KGHSH and CDR2 LQKENI. V lost 2 bases and J 10 bases, leaving 17 bases between the germline ends. CDR3 amino acids: CASSPVRATSGKLFF. The CDR3 DNA follows: TGTGCCAGCTCACCAGTAAGGGCCACCTCAGGAAAACTGTTTTTT.

On this clonotype itself: Being one base from a much bigger clone, this may be a read error. V and J are TRBV7-9 and TRBJ2-3, with 7 bases that match TRBD1. Germline-derived CDR1 and CDR2 are SEHNR and FQNEAQ (reference sequence). This CDR3 region has 16 residues. V shed 1 base and J 3 bases; nucleotides not matched to a gene: 7. As DNA, the CDR3 is TGTGCCAGCAGCTTAGGACAGGGAGTGGAGACAGATACGCAGTATTTT. It yields the protein CASSLGQGVETDTQYF.

This clonotype has ten or more counts. The CDR3 is CASSVDMNNPWDEQFF. As DNA, the CDR3 is TGTGCCAGCAGCGTAGATATGAACAACCCATGGGATGAGCAGTTCTTC. The chain uses TRBV9 and TRBJ2-1, with D uncertain. The V end lost 0 bases, the J end lost 8 bases, and 18 bases lay between the germline ends. CDR1 and CDR2 from the germline V gene are SGDLS and YYNGEE. The CDR3 has 16 amino acids. Full variable domain (rest looked up from reference TRBV9 and TRBJ2-1): DSGVTQTPKHLITATGQRVTLRCSPRSGDLSVYWYQQSLDQGLQFLIQYYNGEERAKGNILERFSAQQFPDLHSELNLSSLELGDSALYFCASSVDMNNPWDEQFFGPGTRLTVL.

This clonotype was found a few times. The V call is TRBV7-9, the J call TRBJ2-2, with a weak D call TRBD2 (5 bases). Trimming took 2 bases from V and 6 from J, leaving 13 bases between them. The CDR3 is 15 amino acids. The germline V gene has CDR1 SEHNR and CDR2 FQNEAQ (reference sequence). CDR3: CASSLNHPGAGELFF. CDR3 sequence (DNA): TGTGCCAGCAGCTTAAATCATCCCGGGGCCGGGGAGCTGTTTTTT.

The chain is built from TRBV28 and TRBJ2-1; D is ambiguous. Deletions cut 5 bases from V and 3 bases from J, with 14 bases between. CDR3 length equals 15 residues. Germline CDR1 reads MDHEN; CDR2 reads SYDVKM. The CDR3 reads CASSSDSELYNEQFF. The CDR3 bases are TGTGCCAGCAGTAGCGACTCGGAACTCTACAATGAGCAGTTCTTC. The variable domain in full, with the rest retrieved from reference TRBV28 and TRBJ2-1, is DVKVTQSSRYLVKRTGEKVFLECVQDMDHENMFWYRQDPGLGLRLIYFSYDVKMKEKGDIPEGYSVSREKKERFSLILESASTNQTSMYLCASSSDSELYNEQFFGPGTRLTVL.

This clonotype has ten or more counts. V gene TRBV9 combines with J gene TRBJ1-1; D is possibly TRBD1 (5 bases). This CDR3 is built from 15 residues. Germline V gene sequence: CDR1 SGDLS, CDR2 YYNGEE. V lost 3 bases and J 1 base, leaving 13 bases between the germline ends. DNA for the CDR3: TGTGCCAGCAGCGGATGGGGAGACAGGAACACTGAAGCTTTCTTT. Translating gives CASSGWGDRNTEAFF.

This chain links TRBV6-2 or TRBV6-3 with TRBJ1-5, with TRBD1 as a possible D gene (6 bases). Germline V gene sequence: CDR1 MNHEY, CDR2 SVGEGT. The CDR3 sequence is 12 residues long. With 6 bases removed from V and 4 bases from J, the gap between germline ends came to 7 bases. DNA of the CDR3: TGTGCCAGCAGGAGGGGGAATCAGCCCCAGCATTTT. This gives the protein CASRRGNQPQHF.

This clonotype has a count of ten or more. This chain connects TRBV6-5 to TRBJ1-1; D unresolved. In germline, CDR1 is MNHEY, CDR2 SVGAGI. The length of the CDR3 is 11 residues. V lost 0 bases, J lost 7 bases, and 3 bases lay in between. Written as DNA, the CDR3 is TGTGCCAGCAGTTACTCGGGTGAAGCTTTCTTT. Its translation is CASSYSGEAFF.

This clonotype was seen at least ten times. J is TRBJ2-3 and V is TRBV15, with TRBD2 matching over 8 bases. This CDR3 comprises 16 residues. After removal of 8 bases from V and 3 bases from J, the junction contained 13 bases not matched to a gene. Germline V lookup: CDR1 LNHNV, CDR2 YYDKDF (reference sequence). The CDR3 sequence: CATRGGPYQMTDTQYF. In DNA form, the CDR3 reads TGTGCCACCCGCGGGGGGCCCTACCAGATGACAGATACGCAGTATTTT.

Written as DNA, the CDR3 is TGTGCCAGCAGCTTCCTAGGGGGAAGCAATGAGCAGTTCTTC. Translated: CASSFLGGSNEQFF. This rearrangement joins TRBV11-1 to TRBJ2-1; tentatively, D is TRBD1 (6 bases). The CDR3 sequence is 14 residues long. Trimming left V 3 bases short and J 6 bases short, with 12 bases between. Germline V gene lookup returns CDR1 SGHAT and CDR2 FQDESV (reference sequence).

This clonotype appeared a few times. The rearrangement uses TRBV9 and TRBJ2-7; a possible D gene is TRBD2 (7 bases). Germline values: CDR1 SGDLS, CDR2 YYNGEE. The CDR3 extends over 15 amino acids. V lost 0 bases and J lost 2, with 12 bases in between. The CDR3 protein is CASSVGGGATYEQYF. The CDR3 DNA reads TGTGCCAGCAGCGTAGGAGGGGGGGCCACCTACGAGCAGTACTTC.